The present T cell receptor (beta chain) was sequenced within a study of blood T cells in healthy people across ages (dated by TCRdb to between 2014 and 2017). Regarding the study in general: Template switching captured roughly one uniquely barcoded TCR beta cDNA molecule per two T cells in model experiments. Two additional independent replicas of 1 million unique cDNA reads from the same blood draw were analyzed for two donors (one aged 18 to 29 and one aged 80 or older). To avoid experimental bias, donors of different ages were spread randomly across the sequencing lanes. Using deep sequencing normalized with unique cDNA molecular identifiers, the study measured how TCR beta repertoire diversity changes with age. Four age groups were formed from the donors: young (average roughly 15 years), middle-aged (less than 40), aged (under 70) and long-lived (less than 85). The paper as a whole reports these results and caveats: A strong correlation was found between observed TCR beta diversity and the percentage of naive T cells measured by flow cytometry. The CMV infection status of donors was not known, potentially confounding age-related changes in expanded clonotypes. Because profiling used bulk unsorted PBMCs, naive and antigen-experienced compartments could not be compared conclusively. Estimates of total diversity based on one million sequenced T cells were regarded as lower bounds and as underestimates. Observed TCR beta diversity per million T cells fell roughly linearly with age, and a significant reduction was already apparent by age around 40. Compared with the aged group, the long-lived group had more naive CD4+ T cells, fewer expanded clones and increased TCR diversity, suggesting age selection.

The roughly 39 donors, aged about 6 to 95 years, were systemically healthy Caucasian individuals from Russia. Approximately 10 milliliters of peripheral blood were collected from each donor into EDTA-treated Vacutainer tubes. Ficoll-Paque density-gradient centrifugation was used to isolate PBMCs, with at least 7 million obtained per sample. Total RNA was extracted from PBMCs with Trizol reagent, with at least 5 micrograms obtained per sample. For every donor, an aliquot of PBMCs went through flow cytometry to measure the percentages of naive CD45RAhigh/CD27high T cells. In this sample, this clonotype turned up a few times. Its specific antigen is unknown. There are no base qualities to consult, and no much larger clone falls within one base. Libraries came from 5' RACE. The reads were generated on an Illumina HiSeq 2500. A second roughly 6 to 12 cycle PCR used a sample-barcoded 5' primer and a J-beta primer mix. A template-switch 5' adaptor carrying 12 random nucleotides introduced a unique molecular identifier onto each TCR beta cDNA molecule. At least 3 million CDR3-containing paired-end reads were obtained from each sample. The Mint cDNA synthesis kit, primed by a TRBC-specific oligonucleotide, was used to synthesize first-strand cDNA from all RNA. Following uracil-DNA glycosylase treatment, all cDNA underwent a first 18-cycle PCR with the universal primers M1SS and BC2_uni_R. From the authors' description of their analysis: For normalization, 1 million high-quality reads were randomly selected from each sample, with every read carrying a distinct molecular identifier. Instead of being binned into consensus sequences, reads that shared molecular identifiers were thrown out. MiTCR, set to a Q25 quality threshold and the strictest error-elimination algorithm, was used for CDR3 identification, clonotype clustering and error correction. Lower-bound total TCR beta diversity was estimated with a nonparametric unseen species model using Euler transformation. In TCRdb, the public reads were trimmed at Q25 with fastp and aligned with MiXCR, with productive beta chains retained. Each record represents a unique CDR3 protein, reported with the most common genes and DNA among its rows. Here the V and J calls rest on TCRdb's processing, not on the authors' analysis. This sample has roughly 860,000 distinct CDR3 sequences in its table, and less than 80% of those were observed once. The biggest ten clones account for roughly 25% of the sample.

From V the trimming removes 5 bases and from J it removes 5 bases, while the gene matches leave 7 bases of the junction unaccounted for. Looking up the germline V gene (reference sequence) yields CDR1 SEHNR and CDR2 FQNEAQ. Taken from cysteine to phenylalanine, the CDR3 has 16 residues. CDR3 DNA is the only sequence kept; it has 48 bases, read in frame from the first base. The sequenced sample consisted of blood. Recombination linked TRBV7-9 to TRBJ2-2, and TRBD2 aligns with 11 junction nucleotides. The receptor comes from a man aged 25-45 years in good health. The bases read TGTGCCAGCAGCGTGCTAGCGGGGGGCAGAACCGGGGAGCTGTTTTTT. This encodes CASSVLAGGRTGELFF.